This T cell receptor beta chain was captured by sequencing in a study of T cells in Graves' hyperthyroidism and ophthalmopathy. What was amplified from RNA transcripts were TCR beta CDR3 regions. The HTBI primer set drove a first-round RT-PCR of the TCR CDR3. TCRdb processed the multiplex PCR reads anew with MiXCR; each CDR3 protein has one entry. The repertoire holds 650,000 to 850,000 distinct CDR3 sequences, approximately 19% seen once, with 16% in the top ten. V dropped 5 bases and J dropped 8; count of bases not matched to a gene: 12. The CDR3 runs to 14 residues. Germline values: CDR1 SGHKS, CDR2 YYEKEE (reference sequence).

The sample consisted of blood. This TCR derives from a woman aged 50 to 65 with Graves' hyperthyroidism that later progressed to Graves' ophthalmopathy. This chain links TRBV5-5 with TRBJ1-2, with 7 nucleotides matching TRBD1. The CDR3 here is CASSLDRVVWGYTF. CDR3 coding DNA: TGTGCCAGCAGTCTCGACAGGGTCGTATGGGGCTACACCTTC.